One sample yielded the 24 T cell receptor beta chains listed below, sequenced in a study of identical twins. TCRdb passed the 5' RACE reads through MiXCR, listing each CDR3 protein once. The sample holds roughly 700,000 distinct CDR3 sequences, more than 6.5% seen once. The same specimen was also included in a second study, on yellow fever vaccine responses in identical twins.

Material for sequencing was PBMCs. Source of these receptors: a woman under 30 in good health.

In its sample, this clonotype was seen many times. V usage is TRBV20-1 and J usage is TRBJ2-5; D perhaps matches TRBD2 (7 bases). V lost 6 bases, J lost 2 bases, and 19 bases lay in between. The CDR3 runs to 15 residues. CDR1 is DFQATT, CDR2 SNEGSKA, per germline (reference sequence). CDR3 amino acids: CSAYNPRGAQETQYF. The CDR3 coding sequence is TGCAGTGCCTACAACCCCCGGGGGGCTCAAGAGACCCAGTACTTC.

This clonotype appeared many times. The chain carries TRBV6-2 or TRBV6-3 and TRBJ2-1, with D possibly matching TRBD2 (6 bases). Germline CDR1 and CDR2: MNHEY and SVGEGT. This CDR3 region has 14 residues. With 10 bases removed from V and 6 bases from J, the gap between germline ends came to 19 bases. The CDR3 sequence: CATAHVSGINEQFF. CDR3 sequence (DNA): TGTGCCACCGCCCACGTTAGCGGAATCAATGAGCAGTTCTTC.

In this sample, this clonotype turned up a few times. The V call is TRBV12-3 or TRBV12-4, the J call TRBJ2-1, with 9 bases aligning to TRBD1. The CDR3 length is 15 residues. The trim removed 5 bases at V and 3 bases at J, leaving 5 bases unmatched. CDR3 loop: CASSPGQGNYNEQFF. Written as DNA, the CDR3 is TGTGCCAGCAGTCCGGGACAGGGCAACTACAATGAGCAGTTCTTC.

The chain links TRBV6-5 to TRBJ1-5; 9 bases are shared with TRBD1. Trimming at V came to 2 bases and at J to 4 bases, leaving 3 bases not matched to a gene. Germline V lookup: CDR1 MNHEY, CDR2 SVGAGI. CDR3 length: 15 residues. The DNA of the CDR3 is TGTGCCAGCAGTTACACCGGGACAGGGAATCAGCCCCAGCATTTT. Its protein is CASSYTGTGNQPQHF.

This clonotype was picked up many times. V is TRBV12-3 or TRBV12-4 and J is TRBJ1-3; TRBD1 is a possible D gene (6 bases). The V and J ends lost 6 bases and 4 bases respectively, with 13 bases between them. The CDR3 covers 14 residues. The CDR3 nucleotides read TGTGCCAGCAGATCCGGCACAGGGGGAAACACCATATATTTT. This gives the protein CASRSGTGGNTIYF.

The V gene is TRBV10-3, the J gene TRBJ2-1; D is unclear. Germline values: CDR1 ENHRY, CDR2 SYGVKD. Trimming took 1 base from V and 8 from J, leaving 18 bases between them. The CDR3 is 16 residues long. CDR3 DNA sequence: TGTGCCATCAGTGAGTTCGATCTGGCTTTTAGGGATGAGCAGTTCTTC. Encoded protein: CAISEFDLAFRDEQFF.

There are a few counts of this clonotype. The chain recombines TRBV3-1 with TRBJ2-7, with TRBD2 matching over 16 bases. The germline CDR1 and CDR2 sequences are LGHDT and YNNKEL (reference sequence). J lost 2 bases, V lost 5 bases, and 15 bases had no gene match. This CDR3 is built from 20 residues. The CDR3 DNA reads TGTGCCAGCAGCTCGCAATCGCCGGGACTAGCGGGGGGGAATACCTACGAGCAGTACTTC. Encoded protein: CASSSQSPGLAGGNTYEQYF.

This chain uses TRBV10-2 with TRBJ1-5; D might be TRBD1 (5 bases). V gave up 4 bases and J gave up 4 bases, with 11 bases separating them. CDR3 size: 14 residues. Germline lookup yields CDR1 WSHSY and CDR2 SAAADI. Written as DNA, the CDR3 is TGCGCCAGCAGTGTCAATAGGGGAAATCAGCCCCAGCATTTT. Amino acid sequence: CASSVNRGNQPQHF.

V and J are TRBV6-5 and TRBJ2-1; perhaps D is TRBD1 or TRBD2 (5 bases each). V lost 4 bases and J 4 bases, leaving 11 bases between the germline ends. The CDR3 extends over 14 amino acids. Germline values: CDR1 MNHEY, CDR2 SVGAGI. DNA for the CDR3: TGTGCCAGCAGTTCCGGGGCCTATTACAATGAGCAGTTCTTC. This codes for CASSSGAYYNEQFF.

V and J are TRBV9 and TRBJ2-1; 7 nucleotides match TRBD2. Trimming at V came to 0 bases and at J to 5 bases, leaving 11 bases not matched to a gene. This CDR3 is 17 amino acids long. Germline V lookup: CDR1 SGDLS, CDR2 YYNGEE. The CDR3 DNA reads as TGTGCCAGCAGCGTAGGGGTAGAAGCACGGGGGGACAATGAGCAGTTCTTC. It translates to CASSVGVEARGDNEQFF.

The chain recombines TRBV2 with TRBJ2-7; 7 bases fit TRBD2. The CDR3 sequence is 13 residues long. From germline, CDR1 is SNHLY and CDR2 FYNNEI. The ends lost 3 bases at V and 3 bases at J; junction bases unmatched: 2. CDR3 amino acids: CASSEGLYYEQYF. Here the CDR3 DNA reads TGTGCCAGCAGTGAGGGACTATACTACGAGCAGTACTTC.

This chain links TRBV20-1 with TRBJ2-5; perhaps TRBD2 as D (6 bases). Trimming took off 3 bases at V and 2 bases at J, with 10 bases between the two ends. Germline V CDR1 and CDR2: DFQATT, SNEGSKA (reference sequence). This CDR3 has 13 amino acids. Here the CDR3 DNA reads TGCAGTGCTAGGGGCGGGAAACAAGAGACCCAGTACTTC. Its translation: CSARGGKQETQYF.

This clonotype was recorded a few times. The V gene is TRBV29-1, the J gene TRBJ2-3; D may correspond to TRBD1 or TRBD2 (5 bases each). Trimming took 4 bases from V and 4 from J, leaving 12 bases between them. Germline CDR1 SQVTM, CDR2 ANQGSEA. The CDR3 has 13 residues. The CDR3 is CSVGNRGADTQYF. The DNA for the CDR3 is TGCAGCGTTGGGAATAGGGGAGCAGATACGCAGTATTTT.

This clonotype was seen more than once but under ten times. V is TRBV29-1 and J is TRBJ2-5; D may be TRBD1 or TRBD2 (6 bases each). CDR3 length equals 13 residues. The ends were cut back, 7 bases at V and 5 bases at J, with 17 bases in the middle. CDR1 is SQVTM and CDR2 is ANQGSEA in the germline V gene. The CDR3 protein is CSAPVGGRETQYF. The CDR3 DNA reads TGCAGCGCCCCGGTGGGGGGCCGGGAGACCCAGTACTTC.

The chain has TRBV7-2 and TRBJ2-1; 8 positions match TRBD2. The CDR3 is 17 amino acids. Trimming took 4 bases from V and 4 from J; bases not matched to a gene: 12. From germline, CDR1 is SGHTA and CDR2 FQGNSA. CDR3 amino acids: CASSSGTATSGYNEQFF. For the CDR3, the DNA is TGTGCCAGCAGCTCCGGGACGGCCACTAGCGGTTACAATGAGCAGTTCTTC. The whole variable domain, filled in from reference TRBV7-2 and TRBJ2-1, reads GAGVSQSPSNKVTEKGKDVELRCDPISGHTALYWYRQSLGQGLEFLIYFQGNSAPDKSGLPSDRFSAERTGGSVSTLTIQRTQQEDSAVYLCASSSGTATSGYNEQFFGPGTRLTVL.

This rearrangement joins TRBV20-1 to TRBJ2-7; D perhaps matches TRBD1 (6 bases). The V end was cut by 0 bases, the J end by 2 bases, with 11 bases between. The CDR3 sequence is 14 residues long. Germline CDR1 DFQATT, CDR2 SNEGSKA (reference sequence). CDR3 sequence: CSARDLTGPYEQYF. The CDR3 DNA is TGCAGTGCTAGAGATCTGACAGGTCCCTACGAGCAGTACTTC.

This clonotype occurred many times. V is TRBV29-1 and J is TRBJ2-1; D possibly corresponds to TRBD2 (6 bases). The CDR3 contains 18 residues. V was clipped by 6 bases and J by 2 bases, with 26 bases between them. Germline CDR1 SQVTM, CDR2 ANQGSEA. The CDR3 sequence is CSVHGGTAGQFAYNEQFF. For the CDR3, the DNA is TGCAGCGTCCATGGGGGGACTGCGGGCCAATTTGCCTACAATGAGCAGTTCTTC.

Only a few counts were recorded for this clonotype. The rearrangement uses TRBV12-3 or TRBV12-4 and TRBJ2-5, with TRBD1 matching 12 bases. The J segment lost 5 bases and the V segment lost 4 bases, leaving 17 bases of the junction unmatched. The CDR3 is 19 residues long. In DNA form, the CDR3 reads TGTGCCAGCAGTTCTCATCCGGGGACAGGGGGCGGTAATCGGGAGACCCAGTACTTC. This encodes CASSSHPGTGGGNRETQYF.

The CDR3 region is CASSEAWGETQYF. The CDR3 DNA is TGTGCCAGCAGTGAAGCGTGGGGAGAGACCCAGTACTTC. This rearrangement joins TRBV6-1 to TRBJ2-5; D gene ambiguous. Germline-derived CDR1 and CDR2 are MNHNS and SASEGT. This CDR3 has 13 amino acids. V lost 0 bases and J 4 bases, leaving 6 bases between the germline ends.

The chain uses TRBV12-3 or TRBV12-4 and TRBJ1-2, with 7 bases matching TRBD1. Trimming removed 3 bases from V and 6 bases from J; junction bases left unmatched: 1. The CDR3 covers 12 residues. As DNA, the CDR3 is TGTGCCAGCAGTTTGGGGACAGATGGCTACACCTTC. Translation gives CASSLGTDGYTF.

This clonotype was observed a handful of times. With a much larger clone just one base away, this may be a read error. The chain employs TRBV6-4 and TRBJ2-3, with 8 bases lining up with TRBD1. Germline CDR1 and CDR2: MRHNA and SNTAGT. The CDR3 spans 14 residues. V shed 0 bases, J shed 4 bases, and the junction held 0 bases outside the gene matches. DNA for the CDR3: TGTGCCAGCAGTGACTCGACAGGGGCAGATACGCAGTATTTT. Its protein is CASSDSTGADTQYF.

The chain is built from TRBV30 and TRBJ2-1; D is perhaps TRBD1 (6 bases). Trimming took 4 bases from V and 6 from J, leaving 10 bases between them. CDR1 and CDR2 (germline): GTSNPN, SVGIG (reference sequence). The CDR3 totals 12 residues. The CDR3 sequence is CAWIKGVNEQFF. The CDR3 DNA sequence: TGTGCCTGGATTAAGGGGGTCAATGAGCAGTTCTTC.

This chain uses TRBV20-1 with TRBJ2-7, with TRBD2 matching over 12 bases. CDR3 length: 16 amino acids. Trimming took 0 bases from V and 4 from J; bases not matched to a gene: 7. The germline gives CDR1 DFQATT, CDR2 SNEGSKA (reference sequence). DNA of the CDR3: TGCAGTGCTAGAGACCGGCTAGCGGGGGGGAGTTACGAGCAGTACTTC. It encodes CSARDRLAGGSYEQYF.

The chain is built from TRBV20-1 and TRBJ1-5, with D uncertain. The germline CDR1 and CDR2 sequences are DFQATT and SNEGSKA (reference sequence). The CDR3 totals 14 residues. V lost 2 bases to trimming and J lost 7 bases, with 15 bases between them. The CDR3 DNA follows: TGCAGTGCTAGACTATCCGGGTTAGGGCAGCCCCAGCATTTT. This encodes CSARLSGLGQPQHF.